The clone carrying this TCR beta chain was counted a few times. What it recognizes is unknown. The record originates from a study of regulatory T cells in long-lasting Graves disease. Study observations and caveats: Persistent disease preferred TRBV28, TRBJ1-2 and TRBJ2-5; new disease, TRBV20-1 and TRBJ2-1.

After removal of 1 base from V and 7 bases from J, the junction contained 8 bases not matched to a gene. The CDR3 is 14 residues long. CDR1 and CDR2 from the germline V gene are DFQATT and SNEGSKA (reference sequence). This sample's time point: newly diagnosed GD, antithyroid drugs for less than 3 months. PBMC-extracted RNA yielded the TCR library. Library construction for TCR beta used iRepertoire HTBI primers and Arm-PCR of CDR3 regions. TCRdb called the multiplex PCR reads again in MiXCR, with one record for every CDR3 protein. The table lists around 400,000 distinct CDR3 sequences, about 15% of them singletons. This same sample was also taken into another study, of T cells in Graves' hyperthyroidism and ophthalmopathy. This second study notes: Most clonotypes expanded in the thyroid (above 0.001) were also present in blood. Separation of ophthalmopathy from stable hyperthyroidism was achieved by a 13 V-J model. Prediction of ophthalmopathy progression came a median approximately 6.5 months pre-onset.

The rearrangement uses TRBV20-1 and TRBJ2-3; 7 positions match TRBD2. This TCR was sampled from a woman aged 40 to 55 with Graves disease. The specimen was peripheral blood mononuclear cells (PBMCs), collected at new diagnosis, from a patient treated with antithyroid drugs. CDR3 nucleotides: TGCAGTGCTAGAGCTAGCGGTCTTCGACATACGCAGTATTTT. Translated: CSARASGLRHTQYF.